These 12 T cell receptor beta chains were all obtained from the same sample, sequenced in a study of identical twins' blood T cells. Via MiXCR, TCRdb re-called the 5' RACE reads, giving one row per CDR3 protein. The sample holds 300,000 to 450,000 distinct CDR3 sequences, about 28% seen once. Input material: PBMCs. The origin of the receptors is a woman aged 18 to 55 in good health.

The chain combines TRBV6-5 with TRBJ1-1; D is possibly TRBD1 (5 bases). The V end was cut by 0 bases, the J end by 4 bases, with 12 bases between. CDR1 MNHEY and CDR2 SVGAGI come from the germline V gene. This CDR3 spans 15 amino acids. CDR3 coding DNA: TGTGCCAGCAGTTACTCCTTCATGGGGGGCACTGAAGCTTTCTTT. This codes for CASSYSFMGGTEAFF.

The rearrangement joins TRBV5-5 to TRBJ1-5; D not resolved. V lost 1 base, J lost 0 bases, and 5 bases lay in between. This CDR3 region has 14 residues. Per germline, CDR1 SGHKS and CDR2 YYEKEE (reference sequence). The chain's CDR3 is CASSLFDSNQPQHF. The DNA of the CDR3 is TGTGCCAGCAGCTTGTTTGATAGCAATCAGCCCCAGCATTTT.

The rearrangement joins TRBV7-2 to TRBJ2-7; TRBD2 matches 7 bases. V lost 1 base to trimming and J lost 0 bases; unmatched junction nucleotides: 6. The CDR3 totals 16 residues. CDR1 and CDR2 from the germline V gene are SGHTA and FQGNSA. The CDR3 DNA is TGTGCCAGCAGCTTAGAGGGAGGGGAAGCCTCCTACGAGCAGTACTTC. Its protein is CASSLEGGEASYEQYF. The variable domain in full, completed from reference TRBV7-2 and TRBJ2-7, reads GAGVSQSPSNKVTEKGKDVELRCDPISGHTALYWYRQSLGQGLEFLIYFQGNSAPDKSGLPSDRFSAERTGGSVSTLTIQRTQQEDSAVYLCASSLEGGEASYEQYFGPGTRLTVT.

This clonotype was seen a few times. CDR3 nucleotides: TGTGCCAGCAGTTACTCGGGGGAAACACCCCTCCACTTT. Protein product: CASSYSGETPLHF. The J gene is TRBJ1-6, the V gene TRBV6-2 or TRBV6-3; perhaps TRBD1 as D (5 bases). This CDR3 is 13 amino acids long. V dropped 0 bases and J dropped 11 bases, with 8 bases sitting between them. Germline V gene sequence: CDR1 MNHEY, CDR2 SVGEGT.

This clonotype was picked up a small number of times. The rearrangement joins TRBV4-3 to TRBJ2-1, with D tentatively TRBD2 (6 bases). V dropped 4 bases and J dropped 5 bases, with 18 bases sitting between them. Germline lookup yields CDR1 LGHNA and CDR2 YSLEER. There are 16 residues in the CDR3. The CDR3 region is CASSLRVGGEDNEQFF. Written as DNA, the CDR3 is TGCGCCAGCAGCCTGCGGGTCGGGGGAGAAGACAATGAGCAGTTCTTC.

With respect to this clonotype: One end of the junction fails to match germline, which may point to a read error. This sequence joins TRBV20-1 and TRBJ1-1, with a weak D call TRBD1 (6 bases). This CDR3 region has 13 residues. Per germline, CDR1 DFQATT and CDR2 SNEGSKA (reference sequence). CDR3 nucleotide sequence: TGCAGTGCCCCAGGGGTGGGGGACACTGAATCTTTCTTT. This codes for CSAPGVGDTESFF.

With regard to this clonotype: This may be a read error, as it is one base from a much larger clone. The chain carries TRBV20-1 and TRBJ1-1; D gene unclear. Per the germline V gene, CDR1 is DFQATT and CDR2 is SNEGSKA (reference sequence). The CDR3 has 15 residues. V gave up 3 bases and J gave up 0 bases, with 14 bases separating them. In DNA form, the CDR3 reads TGCAGTGCTAGGAAAACCCTCGCTGTGAACACTGAAGCTTTCTTT. This translates into CSARKTLAVNTEAFF.

The chain employs TRBV11-2 and TRBJ1-2; D ambiguous. V dropped 1 base and J dropped 1 base, with 10 bases sitting between them. The CDR3 totals 15 residues. Germline loops: CDR1 SGHAT, CDR2 FQNNGV. The CDR3 DNA reads as TGTGCCAGCAGCTTAGGGCCACCTAGTAACTATGGCTACACCTTC. This encodes CASSLGPPSNYGYTF.

The V gene is TRBV6-2 or TRBV6-3, the J gene TRBJ2-1; 8 nucleotides line up with TRBD1. J gave up 0 bases and V 5 bases, and 0 bases lay outside the gene matches. This CDR3 is 14 amino acids long. Germline lookup yields CDR1 MNHEY and CDR2 SVGEGT. The CDR3 DNA reads TGTGCCAGCAGTGGACAGGGCTCCTACAATGAGCAGTTCTTC. It translates to CASSGQGSYNEQFF.

This chain joins TRBV10-2 and TRBJ2-2, with D perhaps being TRBD1 or TRBD2 (5 bases each). The CDR3 is 14 amino acids. Trimming pared 5 bases from V and 6 bases from J, leaving 13 bases between. The germline CDR1 and CDR2 sequences are WSHSY and SAAADI. CDR3: CASSSGKEAGELFF. CDR3 nucleotides: TGCGCCAGCAGTTCAGGGAAGGAGGCCGGGGAGCTGTTTTTT.

This clonotype was counted at least ten times. Possible read error: a much larger clone is one base away. The chain recombines TRBV3-1 with TRBJ1-4; D gene unclear. The CDR3 spans 11 residues. The ends were cut back, 3 bases at V and 7 bases at J, with 3 bases in the middle. Germline values: CDR1 LGHDT, CDR2 YNNKEL (reference sequence). CDR3 in amino acids: CASSHSEKLFF. The CDR3 DNA sequence: TGTGCCAGCAGCCACAGTGAAAAACTGTTTTTT.

J is TRBJ2-3 and V is TRBV6-5; D tentatively reads TRBD1 or TRBD2 (6 bases each). The CDR3 contains 17 residues. The germline CDR1 and CDR2 sequences are MNHEY and SVGAGI. The V end lost 5 bases, the J end lost 3 bases, and 21 bases lay between the germline ends. The DNA of the CDR3 is TGTGCCAGCAGTAAACGACTAGTTCGAAGGGGGACAGATACGCAGTATTTT. Protein sequence: CASSKRLVRRGTDTQYF.